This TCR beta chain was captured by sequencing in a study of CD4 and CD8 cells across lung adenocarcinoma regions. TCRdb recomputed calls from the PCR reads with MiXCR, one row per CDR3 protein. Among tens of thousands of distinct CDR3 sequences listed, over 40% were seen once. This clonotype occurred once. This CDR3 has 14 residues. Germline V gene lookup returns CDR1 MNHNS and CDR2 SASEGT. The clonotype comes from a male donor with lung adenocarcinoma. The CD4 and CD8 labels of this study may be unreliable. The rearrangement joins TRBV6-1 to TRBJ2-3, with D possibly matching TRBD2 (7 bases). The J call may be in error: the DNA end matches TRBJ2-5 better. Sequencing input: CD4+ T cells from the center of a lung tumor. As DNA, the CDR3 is TGTGCCAGCGTCAGACGGGGGGCCGGTGGGACCCAGTACTTC. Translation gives CASVRRGAGGTQYF.